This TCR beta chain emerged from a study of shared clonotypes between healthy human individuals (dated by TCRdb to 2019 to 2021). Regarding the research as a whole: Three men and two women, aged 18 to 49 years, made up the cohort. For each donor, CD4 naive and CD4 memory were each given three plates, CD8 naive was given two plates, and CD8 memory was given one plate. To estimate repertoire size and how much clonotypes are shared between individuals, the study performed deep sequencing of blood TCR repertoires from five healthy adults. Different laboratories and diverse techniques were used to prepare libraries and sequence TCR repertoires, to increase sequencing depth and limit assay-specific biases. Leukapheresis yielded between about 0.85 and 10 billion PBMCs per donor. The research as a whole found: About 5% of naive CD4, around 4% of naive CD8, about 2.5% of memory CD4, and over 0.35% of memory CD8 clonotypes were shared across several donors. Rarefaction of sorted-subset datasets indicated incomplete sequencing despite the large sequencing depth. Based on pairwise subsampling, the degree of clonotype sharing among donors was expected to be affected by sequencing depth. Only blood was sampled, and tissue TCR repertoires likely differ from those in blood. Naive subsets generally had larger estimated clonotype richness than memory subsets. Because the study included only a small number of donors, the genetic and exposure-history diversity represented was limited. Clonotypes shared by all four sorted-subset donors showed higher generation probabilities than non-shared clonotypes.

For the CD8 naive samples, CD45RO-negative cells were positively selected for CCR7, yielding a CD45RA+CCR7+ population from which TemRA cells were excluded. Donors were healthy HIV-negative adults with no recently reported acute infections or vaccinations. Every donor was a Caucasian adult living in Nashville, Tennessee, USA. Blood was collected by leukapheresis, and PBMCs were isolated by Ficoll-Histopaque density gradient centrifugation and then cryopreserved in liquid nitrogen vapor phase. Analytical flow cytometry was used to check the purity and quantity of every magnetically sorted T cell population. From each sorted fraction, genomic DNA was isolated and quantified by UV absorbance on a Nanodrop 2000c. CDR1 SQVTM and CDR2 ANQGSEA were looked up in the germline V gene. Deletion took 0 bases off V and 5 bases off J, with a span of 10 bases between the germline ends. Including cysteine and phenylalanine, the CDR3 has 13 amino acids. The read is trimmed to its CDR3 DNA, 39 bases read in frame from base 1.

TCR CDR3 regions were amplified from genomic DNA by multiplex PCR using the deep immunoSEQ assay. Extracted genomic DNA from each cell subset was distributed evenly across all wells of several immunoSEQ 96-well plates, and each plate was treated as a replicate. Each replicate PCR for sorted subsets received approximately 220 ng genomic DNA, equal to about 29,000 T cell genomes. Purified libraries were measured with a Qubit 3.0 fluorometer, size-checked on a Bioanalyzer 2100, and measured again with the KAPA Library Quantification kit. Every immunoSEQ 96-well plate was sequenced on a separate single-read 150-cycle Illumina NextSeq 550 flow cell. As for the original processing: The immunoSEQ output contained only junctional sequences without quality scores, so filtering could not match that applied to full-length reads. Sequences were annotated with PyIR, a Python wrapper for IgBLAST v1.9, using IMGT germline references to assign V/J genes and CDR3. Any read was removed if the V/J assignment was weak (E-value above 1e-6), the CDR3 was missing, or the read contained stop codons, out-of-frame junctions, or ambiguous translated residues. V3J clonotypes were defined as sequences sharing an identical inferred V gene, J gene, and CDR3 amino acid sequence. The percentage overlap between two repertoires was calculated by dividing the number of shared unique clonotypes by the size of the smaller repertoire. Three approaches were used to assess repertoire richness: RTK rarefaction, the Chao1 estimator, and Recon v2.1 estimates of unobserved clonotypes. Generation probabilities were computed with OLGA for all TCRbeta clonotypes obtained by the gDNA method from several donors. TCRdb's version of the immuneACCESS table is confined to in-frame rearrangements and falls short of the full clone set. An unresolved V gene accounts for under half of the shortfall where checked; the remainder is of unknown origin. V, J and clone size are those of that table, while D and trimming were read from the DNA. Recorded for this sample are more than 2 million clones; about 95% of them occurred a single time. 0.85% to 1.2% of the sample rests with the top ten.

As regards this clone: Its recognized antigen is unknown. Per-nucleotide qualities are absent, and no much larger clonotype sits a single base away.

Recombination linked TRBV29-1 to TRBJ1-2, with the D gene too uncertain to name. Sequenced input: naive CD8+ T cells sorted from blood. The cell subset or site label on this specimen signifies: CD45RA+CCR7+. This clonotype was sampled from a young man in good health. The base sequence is TGCAGCGTTGAAGACGGCCGTTCGTATGGCTACACCTTC. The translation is CSVEDGRSYGYTF.